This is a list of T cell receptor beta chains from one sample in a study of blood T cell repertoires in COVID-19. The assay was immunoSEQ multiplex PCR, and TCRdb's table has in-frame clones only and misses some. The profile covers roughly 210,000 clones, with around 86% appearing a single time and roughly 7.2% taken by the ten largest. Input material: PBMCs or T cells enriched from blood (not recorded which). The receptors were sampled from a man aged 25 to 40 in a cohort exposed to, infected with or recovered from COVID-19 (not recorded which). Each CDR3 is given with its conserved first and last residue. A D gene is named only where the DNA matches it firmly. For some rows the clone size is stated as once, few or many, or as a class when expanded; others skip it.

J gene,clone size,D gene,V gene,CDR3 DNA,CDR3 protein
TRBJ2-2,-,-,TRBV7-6,TGTGCCAGCAGCCCGCGGGACTTACGATCGGCCGGGGAGCTGTTTTTT,CASSPRDLRSAGELFF
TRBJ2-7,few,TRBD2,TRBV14,TGTGCCAGCAGCGAAAGACTAGCGGGAGTCATCTACGAGCAGTACTTC,CASSERLAGVIYEQYF
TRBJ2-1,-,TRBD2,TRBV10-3,TGTGCCATCAGTGACCCTTGGAGCGGGAGTGCCTACAATGAGCAGTTCTTC,CAISDPWSGSAYNEQFF
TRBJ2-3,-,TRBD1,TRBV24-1,TGTGCCACCAGTGATCCCCCGGGACAGGAGGCAGATACGCAGTATTTT,CATSDPPGQEADTQYF
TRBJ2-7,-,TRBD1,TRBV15,TGTGCCACCAGCTTGGGGGGGACAGGGCCCCTCTGGGAGCAGTACTTC,CATSLGGTGPLWEQYF
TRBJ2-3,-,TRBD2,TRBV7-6,TGTGCCAGCAGCCAGCCACTAGCGGATAGCACAGATACGCAGTATTTT,CASSQPLADSTDTQYF
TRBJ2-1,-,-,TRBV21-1,TGTGCCAGCAGAAAAAGGGGCGGGAGCTCCTACAATGAGCAGTTCTTC,CASRKRGGSSYNEQFF
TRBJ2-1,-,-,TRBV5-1,TGCGCCAGCAGCCAGGGGGACTTAATGGTATATGAGCAGTTCTTC,CASSQGDLMVYEQFF
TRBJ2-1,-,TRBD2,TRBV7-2,TGTGCCAGCAGCTTAGCGTCAGCGGGGGGGACCAATGAGCAGTTCTTC,CASSLASAGGTNEQFF
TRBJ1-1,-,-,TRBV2,TGTGCCAGCAGTGAAGCGGCCAACACTGAAGCTTTCTTT,CASSEAANTEAFF
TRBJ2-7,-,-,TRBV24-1,TGTGCCACCAGTGATTTAAACAGTCCCTACGAGCAGTACTTC,CATSDLNSPYEQYF
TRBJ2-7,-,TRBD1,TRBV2,TGTGCCAGCAGTGAAGGGACAGGGGCCTACGAGCAGTACTTC,CASSEGTGAYEQYF
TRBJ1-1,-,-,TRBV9,TGTGCCAGCAGCGTAGGAGTTGCGAACACTGAAGCTTTCTTT,CASSVGVANTEAFF
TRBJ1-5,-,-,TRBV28,TGTGCCAGCAGTTTAGGCCGTCAGCCCCAGCATTTT,CASSLGRQPQHF
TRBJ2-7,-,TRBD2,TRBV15,TGTGCCACCAGTAGGCTAAGGGGAGGGTCCTACGAGCAGTACTTC,CATSRLRGGSYEQYF
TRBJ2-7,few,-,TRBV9,TGTGCCAGCAGCGTAGGTCCGGGGTATGGCTACGAGCAGTACTTC,CASSVGPGYGYEQYF
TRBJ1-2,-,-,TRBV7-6,TGTGCCAGCAGCTTAGCTGGGGCACAGGGCTACACCTTC,CASSLAGAQGYTF
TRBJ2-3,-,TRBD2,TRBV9,TGTGCCAGCAGCGGAGCGGGAGGGCCTTTAGATACGCAGTATTTT,CASSGAGGPLDTQYF
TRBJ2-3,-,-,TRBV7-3,TGTGCCAGCCAGAAAACCGGGTCCACTACAGATACGCAGTATTTT,CASQKTGSTTDTQYF
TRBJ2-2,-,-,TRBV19,TGTGCCAGGGAGGGTGACGTTGAGCGGGTTTCGAACACCGGGGAGCTGTTTTTT,CAREGDVERVSNTGELFF
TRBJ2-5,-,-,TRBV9,TGTGCCAGCAGCGTAGCTGGGGGGAAAGAGACCCAGTACTTC,CASSVAGGKETQYF
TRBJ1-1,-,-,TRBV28,TGTGCCACTTTTGGGAGGGGGGACACTGAAGCTTTCTTT,CATFGRGDTEAFF
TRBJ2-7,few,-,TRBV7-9,TGTGCCAGCAGCTCTCGCTACGAGCAGTACTTC,CASSSRYEQYF
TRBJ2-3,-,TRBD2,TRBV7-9,TGTGCCAGCAGCTTAGCCAAGACTAGCGCCACAGATACGCAGTATTTT,CASSLAKTSATDTQYF
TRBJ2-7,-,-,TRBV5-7,TGTGCCAGCAGCTTCATTTGGGACAACTACGAGCAGTACTTC,CASSFIWDNYEQYF
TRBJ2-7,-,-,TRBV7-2,TGTGCCAGCAGCTCTGACAGCTGGCGCGAGCAGTACTTC,CASSSDSWREQYF
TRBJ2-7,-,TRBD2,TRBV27,TGTGCCAGCAGTTTATCGACGACTAGCCCATACGAGCAGTACTTC,CASSLSTTSPYEQYF
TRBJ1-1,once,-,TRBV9,TGTGCCAGCAGCGCCAGGGTTTCCACTGAAGCTTTCTTT,CASSARVSTEAFF
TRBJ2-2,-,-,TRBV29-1,TGCAGCGTTAAGAAAAGGGGGAGCACCGGGGAGCTGTTTTTT,CSVKKRGSTGELFF
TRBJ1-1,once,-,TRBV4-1,TGCGCCAGCAGCCAAGGAGTGAACACTGAAGCTTTCTTT,CASSQGVNTEAFF
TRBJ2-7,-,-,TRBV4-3,TGCGCCAGCAGCCAAGATCTGTCTTCCTCCTACGAGCAGTACTTC,CASSQDLSSSYEQYF
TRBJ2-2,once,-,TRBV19,TGTGCCAGTAGTTCGGCCGGACTCCCGAACACCGGGGAGCTGTTTTTT,CASSSAGLPNTGELFF
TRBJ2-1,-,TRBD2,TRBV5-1,TGCGCCAGCAGCCCGGGACTAGCGGGACTAAATGAGCAGTTCTTC,CASSPGLAGLNEQFF
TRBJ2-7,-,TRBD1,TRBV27,TGTGCCACAAGGGGGACAGGGTCCTACGAGCAGTACTTC,CATRGTGSYEQYF
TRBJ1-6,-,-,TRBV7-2,TGTGCCAGCAGCCTTGGGAGGGCCCAGTATAATTCACCCCTCCACTTT,CASSLGRAQYNSPLHF
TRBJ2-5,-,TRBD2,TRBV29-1,TGCAGCGTTGAACCCTTTACTAGCGGGAGGGCCCGGGAGACCCAGTACTTC,CSVEPFTSGRARETQYF
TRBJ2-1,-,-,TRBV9,TGTGCCAGCAGCCCCCGCAATGAGCAGTTCTTC,CASSPRNEQFF
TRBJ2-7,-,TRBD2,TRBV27,TGTGCCAGCAGACCGAGCGGGAGTATATACGAGCAGTACTTC,CASRPSGSIYEQYF
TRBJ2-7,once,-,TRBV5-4,TGTGCCAGCAGCTTGGCCGGGGGAAACCAGCTCATGGTGCAGTACTTC,CASSLAGGNQLMVQYF
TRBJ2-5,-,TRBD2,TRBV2,TGTGCCAGCAGCCGACTAGCGGGATCCCCAGAGACCCAGTACTTC,CASSRLAGSPETQYF
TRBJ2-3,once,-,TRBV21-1,TGTGCCAGCAGCTCACCGGGACTAGCGGGAGGGGGGAGCACAGATACGCAGTATTTT,CASSSPGLAGGGSTDTQYF
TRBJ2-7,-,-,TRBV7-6,TGTGCCAGCAGCTCTAGGGGGCGGGGGGCCTACGAGCAGTACTTC,CASSSRGRGAYEQYF
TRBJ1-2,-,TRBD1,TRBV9,TGTGCCAGCAGCACCCGGACAGGGGGCAACTATGGCTACACCTTC,CASSTRTGGNYGYTF
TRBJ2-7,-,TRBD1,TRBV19,TGTGCCAGTAGGCCCAGCGACAGGGGCTACGAGCAGTACTTC,CASRPSDRGYEQYF
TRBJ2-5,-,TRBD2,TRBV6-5,TGTGCCAGTGAGACGGGGACTACACGAGAGACCCAGTACTTC,CASETGTTRETQYF
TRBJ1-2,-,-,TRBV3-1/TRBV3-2,TGTGCCAGCAGCCAAGAGGGCGCCTTTGGCTACACCTTC,CASSQEGAFGYTF
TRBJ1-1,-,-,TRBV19,TGTGCCAGTAGCACCCTGGGGGGACGGGAAGCTTTCTTT,CASSTLGGREAFF
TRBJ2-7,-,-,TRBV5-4,TGTGCCAGCAGCTTGGCAGGCAACGCCTACGAGCAGTACTTC,CASSLAGNAYEQYF
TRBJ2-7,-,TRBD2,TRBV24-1,TGTGCCACCAGTCTAGCGGGAGCGGCCGAGCAGTACTTC,CATSLAGAAEQYF
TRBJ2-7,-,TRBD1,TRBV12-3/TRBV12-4,TGTGCCAGCCTACAGGGGAATAAGGGCGAGCAGTACTTC,CASLQGNKGEQYF
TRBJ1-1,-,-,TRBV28,TGTGCCAGCAGAGTCCCGGGGGGTTTCGCTGAAGCTTTCTTT,CASRVPGGFAEAFF